This TCR beta chain comes out of a study of blood T cells in healthy people across ages. V was pared by 8 bases and J by 6 bases, with 8 bases of the junction left unmatched. The CDR3 is 15 residues long. CDR1 WNHNN and CDR2 SYGVQD come from the germline V gene (reference sequence). Study-wide points: It was not possible, with unsorted PBMCs, to conclusively compare naive and antigen-experienced cells.

Points on this clonotype: The antigen is undetermined.

A J-beta primer mix and a sample-barcoded 5' primer were used in a second PCR of roughly 7 to 12 cycles. Each CDR3 protein is one row after TCRdb ran MiXCR on the 5' RACE reads. Of around 800,000 distinct CDR3 sequences listed, roughly 24% were seen once; the top ten hold less than 3.5%. This sample also belongs to another study, concerning T cells of mothers and their children. That paper adds: A few healthy Caucasian mothers, along with their six children, were the donors. RNA that had been extracted went wholly into cDNA synthesis, at around 1.6 ug per 15 ul. T cell clones that were persistent and microchimeric went undetected.

This sequence originates from a boy aged 10-17 years in good health. The rearrangement uses TRBV10-1 and TRBJ2-3; 13 nucleotides match TRBD2. The sequenced material came from blood. CDR3 region: CASGTSGATKDTQYF. As DNA, the CDR3 is TGCGCCAGCGGGACTAGCGGGGCAACTAAGGATACGCAGTATTTT.